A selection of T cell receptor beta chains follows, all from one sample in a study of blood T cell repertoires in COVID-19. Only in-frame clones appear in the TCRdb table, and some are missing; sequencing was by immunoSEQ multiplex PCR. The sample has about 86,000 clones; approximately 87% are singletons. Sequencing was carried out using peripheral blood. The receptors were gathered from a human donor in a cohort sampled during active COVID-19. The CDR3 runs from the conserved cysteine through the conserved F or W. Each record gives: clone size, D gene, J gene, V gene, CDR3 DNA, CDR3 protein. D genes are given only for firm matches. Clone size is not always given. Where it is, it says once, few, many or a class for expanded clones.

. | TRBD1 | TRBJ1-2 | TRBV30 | TGTGCCTGGAGTAGGACAGGGAGGAACTATGGCTACACCTTC | CAWSRTGRNYGYTF
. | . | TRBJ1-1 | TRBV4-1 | TGCGCCAGCAGCCAAGATACAAGGAACCGGGGTTTGAACACTGAAGCTTTCTTT | CASSQDTRNRGLNTEAFF
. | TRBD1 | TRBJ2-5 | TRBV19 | TGTGCCAGTACCCGGACAGGGACGGGAGAGACCCAGTACTTC | CASTRTGTGETQYF
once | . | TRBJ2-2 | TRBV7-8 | TGTGCCAGCAGCAATACAAGGAACACCGGGGAGCTGTTTTTT | CASSNTRNTGELFF
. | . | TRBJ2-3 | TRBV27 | TGTGCCAGCAGTAGCCGGGTTAGCGGTTTCACAGATACGCAGTATTTT | CASSSRVSGFTDTQYF
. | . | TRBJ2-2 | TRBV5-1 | TGCGCCAGCCTGCCGACAGGTCCCTCGGGGACCGGGGAGCTGTTTTTT | CASLPTGPSGTGELFF
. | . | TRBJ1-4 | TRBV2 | TGTGCCAGCAGTGAAGCGCTGGACAGATTTAATGAAAAACTGTTTTTT | CASSEALDRFNEKLFF
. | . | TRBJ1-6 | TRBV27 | TGTGCCAGCAGACCCCAGGGGACCGCGCCATCCTATAATTCACCCCTCCACTTT | CASRPQGTAPSYNSPLHF
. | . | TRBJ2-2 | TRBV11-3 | TGTGCCAGCAGCTTAACCGGGAGTGCCGGGGAGCTGTTTTTT | CASSLTGSAGELFF
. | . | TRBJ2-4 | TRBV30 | TGTGCCTGGAGCCCCAGAGACAGGTCCCCGGGAAACATTCAGTACTTC | CAWSPRDRSPGNIQYF
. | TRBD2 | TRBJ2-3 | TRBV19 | TGTGCCAGTAGTATGAGTCTAGCGGGTAGAGACTTTACGCAGTATTTT | CASSMSLAGRDFTQYF
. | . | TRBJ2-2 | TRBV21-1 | TGTGCCAGCAGCACACATCCCCCGGGACTAGGGATTAAAAGGGACACCGGGGAGCTGTTTTTT | CASSTHPPGLGIKRDTGELFF
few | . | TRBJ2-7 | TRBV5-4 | TGTGCCAGCAGCCCCGGGGCTAGCGTCTACGAGCAGTACTTC | CASSPGASVYEQYF
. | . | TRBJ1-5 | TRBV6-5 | TGTGCCAGCAGTTACTCGGGAGATCAGCCCCAGCATTTT | CASSYSGDQPQHF
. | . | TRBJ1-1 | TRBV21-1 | TGTGCCAGCAGGGTTCTAGGTGTGGACACTGAAGCTTTCTTT | CASRVLGVDTEAFF
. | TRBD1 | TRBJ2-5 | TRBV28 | TGTGCCAGCAGTTTACCGACAGGGACCCAAGAGACCCAGTACTTC | CASSLPTGTQETQYF
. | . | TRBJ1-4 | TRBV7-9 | TGTGCCAGCAGCCCGCGCGGGCGAAGTGGTGAAAAACTGTTTTTT | CASSPRGRSGEKLFF
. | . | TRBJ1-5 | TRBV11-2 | TGTGCCAGCAGCTTAGCAGCGGATAGCAATCAGCCCCAGCATTTT | CASSLAADSNQPQHF
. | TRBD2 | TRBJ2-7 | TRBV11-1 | TGTGCCAGCAGCACCCACCTAGCGGGAGCCCTCTACGAGCAGTACTTC | CASSTHLAGALYEQYF
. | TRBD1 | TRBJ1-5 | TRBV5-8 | TGTGCCAGCAGCTTCACTCAGGGGGCCGGTAGCAATCAGCCCCAGCATTTT | CASSFTQGAGSNQPQHF
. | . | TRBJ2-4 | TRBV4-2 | TGTGCCAGCAGCCAAGTCCAGGGACTTATAGCCAAAAACATTCAGTACTTC | CASSQVQGLIAKNIQYF
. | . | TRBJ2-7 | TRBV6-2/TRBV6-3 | TGTGCCAGCAGCGGGAGCTCCTACGAGCAGTACTTC | CASSGSSYEQYF
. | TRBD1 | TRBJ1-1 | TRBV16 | TGTGCCAGCAGCCAAACAGGGGGCGAAAACACTGAAGCTTTCTTT | CASSQTGGENTEAFF
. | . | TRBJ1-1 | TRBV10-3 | TGTGCCATCAGTGAGCCCGGGAGTCGGAGAGCTGAAGCTTTCTTT | CAISEPGSRRAEAFF
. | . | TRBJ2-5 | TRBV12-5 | TGTGCTAGTGGTTTGGGGATCGGGGTAGGGGAGACCCAGTACTTC | CASGLGIGVGETQYF
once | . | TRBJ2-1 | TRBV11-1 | TGTGCCAGCAGCTTCGGGGAGTACAGCGAGCAGTTCTTC | CASSFGEYSEQFF
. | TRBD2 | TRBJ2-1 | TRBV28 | TGTGCCAGCAACCTTGCGGGACTAGCGGGGAGGGGGGAGCAGTTCTTC | CASNLAGLAGRGEQFF
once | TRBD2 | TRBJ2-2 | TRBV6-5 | TGTGCCAGCAGTTACGGACTAGCGGGAGGCACCGGGGAGCTGTTTTTT | CASSYGLAGGTGELFF
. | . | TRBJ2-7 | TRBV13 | TGTGCCAGCAGCTCTAGACAGGTCTACGAGCAGTACTTC | CASSSRQVYEQYF
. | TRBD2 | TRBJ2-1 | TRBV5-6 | TGTGCCAGCAGCACGAGTAGCGGGACCAATGAGCAGTTCTTC | CASSTSSGTNEQFF
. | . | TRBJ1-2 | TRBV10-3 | TGTGCCATCAGTGAAATGGAGGTACTGTTCAACTATGGCTACACCTTC | CAISEMEVLFNYGYTF
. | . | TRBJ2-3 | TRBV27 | TGTGCCAGCAGTTTTATGGAGAGCACAGATACGCAGTATTTT | CASSFMESTDTQYF
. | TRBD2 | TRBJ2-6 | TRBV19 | TGTGCCAGTACGACGGGAGGGACCTCCGGGGCCAACGTCCTGACTTTC | CASTTGGTSGANVLTF
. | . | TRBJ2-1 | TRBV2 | TGTGCCAGCAGTTACTCATATGATGAGCAGTTCTTC | CASSYSYDEQFF
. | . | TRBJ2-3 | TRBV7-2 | TGTGCCAGCACCGAGACGCGTCAGGCCATAGATACGCAGTATTTT | CASTETRQAIDTQYF
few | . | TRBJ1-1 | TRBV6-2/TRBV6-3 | TGTGCCAGCAGTCTTAACGACATGACCCGGGGGGCTTTCTTT | CASSLNDMTRGAFF
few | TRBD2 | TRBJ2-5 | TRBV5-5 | TGTGCCAGCAGCTTGGCCCCTAGCGGGAGGGGAATCGAGACCCAGTACTTC | CASSLAPSGRGIETQYF
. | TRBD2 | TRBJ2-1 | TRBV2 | TGTGCCAGCAGTGAAGAAGCGGGAGGTAGAAGTGAGCAGTTCTTC | CASSEEAGGRSEQFF
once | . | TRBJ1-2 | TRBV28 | TGTGCCAGCAGTTTAGGGGCAGGGATTAACTATGGCTACACCTTC | CASSLGAGINYGYTF
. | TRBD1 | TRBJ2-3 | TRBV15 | TGTGCCACCAGCGGAAGACAGGGGAGCACAGATACGCAGTATTTT | CATSGRQGSTDTQYF
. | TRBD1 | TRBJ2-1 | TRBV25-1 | TGTGCCAGCAGTGAGGAGGGACAGGGCCTCTACAATGAGCAGTTCTTC | CASSEEGQGLYNEQFF
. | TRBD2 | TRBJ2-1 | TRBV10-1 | TGCGCCAGCAGTATTAGCGGGAGATTTTCTGAGCAGTTCTTC | CASSISGRFSEQFF
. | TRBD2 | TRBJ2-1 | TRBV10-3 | TGTGCCATCAGTGGATCTAGCGGGAGTTGGAATGAGCAGTTCTTC | CAISGSSGSWNEQFF
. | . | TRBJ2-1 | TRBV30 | TGTGCCTGGAGTATACAACAGGATGGGGAGCAGTTCTTC | CAWSIQQDGEQFF
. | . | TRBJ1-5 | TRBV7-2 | TGTGCCAGCAGCTTAGTTGGGGCCCTGGCGCCCCAGCATTTT | CASSLVGALAPQHF
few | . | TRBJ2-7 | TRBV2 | TGTGCCAGCAGTGAATCTAGCAGTTACGAGCAGTACTTC | CASSESSSYEQYF
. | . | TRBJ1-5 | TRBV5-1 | TGCGCCAGCAGCTTGGCGGGGGATGGAAGTCAGCCCCAGCATTTT | CASSLAGDGSQPQHF